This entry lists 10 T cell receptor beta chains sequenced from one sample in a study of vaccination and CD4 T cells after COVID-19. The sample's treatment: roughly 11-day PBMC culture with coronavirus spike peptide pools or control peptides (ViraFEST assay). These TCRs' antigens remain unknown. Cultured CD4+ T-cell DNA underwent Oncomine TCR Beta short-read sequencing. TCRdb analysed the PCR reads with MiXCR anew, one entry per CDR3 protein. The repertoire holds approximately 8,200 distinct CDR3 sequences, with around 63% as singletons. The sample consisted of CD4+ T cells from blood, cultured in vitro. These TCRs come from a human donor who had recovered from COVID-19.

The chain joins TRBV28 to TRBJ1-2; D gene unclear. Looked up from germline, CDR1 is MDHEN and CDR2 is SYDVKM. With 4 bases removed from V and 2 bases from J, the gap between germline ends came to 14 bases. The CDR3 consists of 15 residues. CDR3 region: CASSSPSTTNYGYTF. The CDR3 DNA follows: TGTGCCAGCAGTTCTCCTTCTACAACGAACTATGGCTACACCTTC.

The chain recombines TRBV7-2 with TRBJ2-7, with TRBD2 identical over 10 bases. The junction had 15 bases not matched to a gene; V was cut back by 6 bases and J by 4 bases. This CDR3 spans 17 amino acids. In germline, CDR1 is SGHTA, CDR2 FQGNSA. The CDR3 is CASSQRLASGSWYEQYF. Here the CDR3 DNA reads TGTGCCAGCAGTCAGAGGCTTGCTAGCGGGAGTTGGTACGAGCAGTACTTC.

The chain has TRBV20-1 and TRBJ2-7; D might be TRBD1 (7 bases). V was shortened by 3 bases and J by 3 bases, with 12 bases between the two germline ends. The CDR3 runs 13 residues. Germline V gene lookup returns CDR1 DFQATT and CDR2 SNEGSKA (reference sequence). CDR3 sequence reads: CSASQGGVYEQYF. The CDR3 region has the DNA TGCAGTGCTAGTCAGGGGGGCGTCTACGAGCAGTACTTC.

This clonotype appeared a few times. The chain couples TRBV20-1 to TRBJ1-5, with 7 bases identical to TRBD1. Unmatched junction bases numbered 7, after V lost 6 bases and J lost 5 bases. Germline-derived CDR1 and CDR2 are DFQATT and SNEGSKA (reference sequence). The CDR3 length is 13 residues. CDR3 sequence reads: CSATATGYQPQHF. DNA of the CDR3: TGCAGTGCCACTGCGACAGGGTATCAGCCCCAGCATTTT.

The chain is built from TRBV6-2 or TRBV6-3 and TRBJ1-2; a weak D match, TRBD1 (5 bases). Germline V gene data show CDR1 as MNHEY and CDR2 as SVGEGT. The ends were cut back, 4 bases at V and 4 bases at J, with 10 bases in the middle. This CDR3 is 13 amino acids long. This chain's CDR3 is CASSWGTVYGYTF. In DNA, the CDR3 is TGTGCCAGCAGTTGGGGGACGGTCTATGGCTACACCTTC.

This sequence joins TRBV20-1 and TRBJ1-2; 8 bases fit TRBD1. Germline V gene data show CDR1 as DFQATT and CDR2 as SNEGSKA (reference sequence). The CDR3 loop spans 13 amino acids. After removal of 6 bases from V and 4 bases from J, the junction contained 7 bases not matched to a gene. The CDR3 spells CSAPAGQAYGYTF. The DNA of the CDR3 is TGCAGTGCACCCGCGGGACAGGCCTATGGCTACACCTTC.

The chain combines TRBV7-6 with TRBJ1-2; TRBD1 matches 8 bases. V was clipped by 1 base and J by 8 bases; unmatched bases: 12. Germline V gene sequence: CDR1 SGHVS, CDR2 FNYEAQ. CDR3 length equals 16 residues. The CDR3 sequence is CASSLGQGSTTIGYTF. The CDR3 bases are TGTGCCAGCAGCTTAGGACAGGGGTCGACCACTATAGGCTACACCTTC. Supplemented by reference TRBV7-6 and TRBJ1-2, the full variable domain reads GAGVSQSPRYKVTKRGQDVALRCDPISGHVSLYWYRQALGQGPEFLTYFNYEAQQDKSGLPNDRFSAERPEGSISTLTIQRTEQRDSAMYRCASSLGQGSTTIGYTFGSGTRLTVV.

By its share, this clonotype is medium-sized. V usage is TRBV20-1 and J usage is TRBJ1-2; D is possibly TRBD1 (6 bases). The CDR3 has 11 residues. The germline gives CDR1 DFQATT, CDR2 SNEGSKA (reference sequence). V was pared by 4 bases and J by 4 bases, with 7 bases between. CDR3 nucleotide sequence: TGCAGTGCTAAGGGGGGCTATGGCTACACCTTC. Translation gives CSAKGGYGYTF.

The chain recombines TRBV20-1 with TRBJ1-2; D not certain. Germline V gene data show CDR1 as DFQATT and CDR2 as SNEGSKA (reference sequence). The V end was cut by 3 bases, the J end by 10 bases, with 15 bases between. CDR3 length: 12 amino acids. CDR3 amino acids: CSASGPPNIYTF. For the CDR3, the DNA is TGCAGTGCTAGTGGGCCACCCAACATCTACACCTTC.

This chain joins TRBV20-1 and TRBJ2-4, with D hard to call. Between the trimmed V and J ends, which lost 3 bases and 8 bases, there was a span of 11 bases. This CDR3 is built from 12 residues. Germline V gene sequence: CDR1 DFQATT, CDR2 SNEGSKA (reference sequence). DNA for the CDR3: TGCAGTGCTAGCATGATCCTTGACATTCAGTACTTC. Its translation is CSASMILDIQYF.